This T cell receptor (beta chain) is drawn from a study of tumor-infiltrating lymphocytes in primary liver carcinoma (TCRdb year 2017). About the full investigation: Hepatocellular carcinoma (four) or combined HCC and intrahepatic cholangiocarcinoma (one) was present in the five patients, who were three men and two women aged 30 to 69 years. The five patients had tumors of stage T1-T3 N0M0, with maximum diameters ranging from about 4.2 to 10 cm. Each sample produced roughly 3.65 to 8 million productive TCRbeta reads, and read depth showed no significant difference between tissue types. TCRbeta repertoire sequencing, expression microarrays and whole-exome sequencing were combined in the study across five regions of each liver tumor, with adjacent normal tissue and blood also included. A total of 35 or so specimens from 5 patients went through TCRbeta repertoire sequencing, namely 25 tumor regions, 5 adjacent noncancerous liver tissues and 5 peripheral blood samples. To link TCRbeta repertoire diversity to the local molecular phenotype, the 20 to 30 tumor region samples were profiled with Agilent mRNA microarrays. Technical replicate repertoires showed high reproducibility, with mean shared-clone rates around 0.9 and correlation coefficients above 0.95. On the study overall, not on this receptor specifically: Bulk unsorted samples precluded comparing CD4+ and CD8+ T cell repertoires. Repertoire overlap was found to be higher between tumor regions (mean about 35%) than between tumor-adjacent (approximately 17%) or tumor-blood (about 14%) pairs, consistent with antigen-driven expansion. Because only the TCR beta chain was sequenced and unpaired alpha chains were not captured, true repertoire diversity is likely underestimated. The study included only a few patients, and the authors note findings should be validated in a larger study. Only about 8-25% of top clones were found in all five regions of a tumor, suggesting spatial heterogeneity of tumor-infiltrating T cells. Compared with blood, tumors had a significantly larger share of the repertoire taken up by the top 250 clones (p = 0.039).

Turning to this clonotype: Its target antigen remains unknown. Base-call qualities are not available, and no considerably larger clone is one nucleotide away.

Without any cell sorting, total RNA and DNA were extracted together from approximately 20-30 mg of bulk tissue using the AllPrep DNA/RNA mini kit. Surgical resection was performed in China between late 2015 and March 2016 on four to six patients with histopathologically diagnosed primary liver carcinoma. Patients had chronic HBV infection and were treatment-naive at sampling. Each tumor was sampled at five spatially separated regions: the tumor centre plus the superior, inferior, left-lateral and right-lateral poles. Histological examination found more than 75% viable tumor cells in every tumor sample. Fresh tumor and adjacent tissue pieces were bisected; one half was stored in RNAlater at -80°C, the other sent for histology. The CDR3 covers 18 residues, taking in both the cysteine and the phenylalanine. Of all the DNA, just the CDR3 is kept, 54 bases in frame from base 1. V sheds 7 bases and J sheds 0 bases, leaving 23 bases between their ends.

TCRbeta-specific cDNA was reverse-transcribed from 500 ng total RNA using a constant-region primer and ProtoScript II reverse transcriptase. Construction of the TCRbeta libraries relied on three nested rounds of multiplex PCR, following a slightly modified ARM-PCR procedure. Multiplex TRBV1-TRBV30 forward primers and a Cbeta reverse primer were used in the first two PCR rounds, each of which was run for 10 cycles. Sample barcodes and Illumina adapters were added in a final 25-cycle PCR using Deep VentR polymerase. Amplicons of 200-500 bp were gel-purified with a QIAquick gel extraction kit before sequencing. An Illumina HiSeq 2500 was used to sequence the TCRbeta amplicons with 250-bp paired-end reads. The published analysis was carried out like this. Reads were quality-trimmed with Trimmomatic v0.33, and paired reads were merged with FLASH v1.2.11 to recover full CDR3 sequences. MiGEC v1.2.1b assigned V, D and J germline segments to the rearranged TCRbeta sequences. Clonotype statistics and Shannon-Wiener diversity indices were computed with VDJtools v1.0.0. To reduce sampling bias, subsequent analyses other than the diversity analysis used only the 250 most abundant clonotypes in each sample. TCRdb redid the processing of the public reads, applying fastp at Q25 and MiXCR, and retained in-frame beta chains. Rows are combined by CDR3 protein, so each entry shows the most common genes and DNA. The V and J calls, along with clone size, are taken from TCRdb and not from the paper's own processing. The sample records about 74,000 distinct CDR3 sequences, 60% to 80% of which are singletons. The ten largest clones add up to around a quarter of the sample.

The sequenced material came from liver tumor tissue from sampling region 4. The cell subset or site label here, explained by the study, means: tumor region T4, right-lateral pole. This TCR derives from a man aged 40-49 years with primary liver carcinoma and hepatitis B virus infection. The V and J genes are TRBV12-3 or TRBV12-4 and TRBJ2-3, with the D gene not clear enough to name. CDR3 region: CASKERFSRSRSTDTQYF. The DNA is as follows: TGTGCCAGCAAAGAACGGTTTTCGAGGTCACGCAGCACAGATACGCAGTATTTT.